The rows below give T cell receptor beta chains drawn from one sample of a study of blood T cell repertoires in COVID-19. Here immunoSEQ multiplex PCR was the method, and the copy in TCRdb shows in-frame clones only, minus some. The table includes around 120,000 clones, roughly 80% detected once. The sample taken for sequencing was peripheral blood. The receptors originated from a man between 65 and 85 years old with acute or convalescent COVID-19. The CDR3 runs from the conserved cysteine through the conserved F or W. The order of the fields is J gene, V gene, clone size, D gene, CDR3 DNA, CDR3 protein. A D gene is named only where the DNA matches it firmly. Clone size, where shown, is once, few, many, or a class for clones that have expanded.

TRBJ2-7 | TRBV29-1 | - | TRBD2 | TGCAGCGTTGCAGGACTAGCGGGACCCTACGAGCAGTACTTC | CSVAGLAGPYEQYF
TRBJ1-5 | TRBV19 | once | - | TGTGCCAGTAGCCGCCAGGGGAATCAGCCCCAGCATTTT | CASSRQGNQPQHF
TRBJ2-7 | TRBV7-9 | - | - | TGTGCCAGCAGCTACTCCGGGACGGCCAGCGGGGAGCAGTACTTC | CASSYSGTASGEQYF
TRBJ1-5 | TRBV27 | - | - | TGTGCCAGCAGCCCCGGCCCCTTCAGGGGCCGTGGCAATCAGCCCCAGCATTTT | CASSPGPFRGRGNQPQHF
TRBJ1-2 | TRBV5-4 | - | - | TGTGCCAGCAGCTTGCCCAGGGTCTCTAACTATGGCTACACCTTC | CASSLPRVSNYGYTF
TRBJ2-7 | TRBV19 | once | TRBD1 | TGTGCCAGTAGTATAGAAACAGGGGACGAGCAGTACTTC | CASSIETGDEQYF
TRBJ1-3 | TRBV5-1 | - | - | TGCGCCAGCAGCCAGACAGGCGCAGCTGGAAACACCATATATTTT | CASSQTGAAGNTIYF
TRBJ2-7 | TRBV11-3 | - | TRBD2 | TGTGCCAGCAGCCCTTGGGCGGGAGGCGAGCAGTACTTC | CASSPWAGGEQYF
TRBJ1-1 | TRBV27 | - | - | TGTGCCAGCAGTTTAATAGCAGCGGACACTGAAGCTTTCTTT | CASSLIAADTEAFF
TRBJ1-2 | TRBV13 | - | - | TGTGCCAGCACCGCCGGAAGGGGCATTCCTCCTTATGGCTACACCTTC | CASTAGRGIPPYGYTF
TRBJ1-1 | TRBV30 | - | TRBD1 | TGTGCCTGGAGTGTGGGGGACAGGGAGGTAGCTTTCTTT | CAWSVGDREVAFF
TRBJ2-6 | TRBV11-2 | - | TRBD1 | TGTGCCAGCAGCCATCTCCGGGACAGGGGGTTCGGGGCCAACGTCCTGACTTTC | CASSHLRDRGFGANVLTF
TRBJ2-7 | TRBV29-1 | - | TRBD2 | TGCAGCGTTGATGGCGCTAGCGGGAGCTACGAGCAGTACTTC | CSVDGASGSYEQYF
TRBJ2-1 | TRBV7-8 | - | TRBD2 | TGTGCCAGCAGCTCACCCCGTTTAGCGGGAGTAGGTTCTTACAATGAGCAGTTCTTC | CASSSPRLAGVGSYNEQFF
TRBJ2-3 | TRBV5-4 | - | TRBD1 | TGTGCCAGCAGCTCACAGGGGTATACGCAGTATTTT | CASSSQGYTQYF
TRBJ1-2 | TRBV11-2 | few | - | TGTGCCAGCAGCTTAGATAGGCAGGCGGGCTACACCTTC | CASSLDRQAGYTF
TRBJ2-2 | TRBV5-4 | once | TRBD1 | TGTGCCAGCAGCTCCTGGACAGGGGGGACCGGGGAGCTGTTTTTT | CASSSWTGGTGELFF
TRBJ2-1 | TRBV29-1 | - | - | TGCAGCGTTGAAACAGGGTCTTTGAACTACAATGAGCAGTTCTTC | CSVETGSLNYNEQFF
TRBJ2-2 | TRBV18 | - | TRBD1 | TGTGCCAGTACAGGGGAGCGTGTCACCGGGGAGCTGTTTTTT | CASTGERVTGELFF
TRBJ2-7 | TRBV24-1 | - | - | TGTGCCACCAGTGCAGATTCCTACGAGCAGTACTTC | CATSADSYEQYF
TRBJ2-5 | TRBV5-1 | - | TRBD1 | TGCGCCAGCAGCACGGACAGGGGGTATCCGGAGACCCAGTACTTC | CASSTDRGYPETQYF
TRBJ2-2 | TRBV6-5 | - | TRBD1 | TGTGCCAGCAGGGACAGGGGAAACACCGGGGAGCTGTTTTTT | CASRDRGNTGELFF
TRBJ2-1 | TRBV7-8 | - | TRBD2 | TGTGCCAGCAGCCCCTTACCGGGAGGGGGGTACAATGAGCAGTTCTTC | CASSPLPGGGYNEQFF
TRBJ2-1 | TRBV19 | - | - | TGTGCCACCTTGGGCGGGCCAAGCTCCTACAATGAGCAGTTCTTC | CATLGGPSSYNEQFF
TRBJ2-5 | TRBV25-1 | - | - | TGTGCCAGCAGTGATGGGCTAGCGAGCAAGACCCAGTACTTC | CASSDGLASKTQYF
TRBJ2-7 | TRBV19 | - | TRBD2 | TGTGCCAGTAGTACACTAGCGGGAGGTAGGTACGAGCAGTACTTC | CASSTLAGGRYEQYF
TRBJ2-7 | TRBV20-1 | - | - | TGCAGTGCGCGTACTGGCGGGTTCCTTGAATTC | CSARTGGFLEF
TRBJ2-7 | TRBV11-1 | - | - | TGTGCCAGCAGCTTAGCCCAGACAGACTACGAGCAGTACTTC | CASSLAQTDYEQYF
TRBJ2-7 | TRBV5-4 | once | TRBD1 | TGTGCCAGCAGCTTGGCCGGGGACAGGGGGGTACCCTACGAGCAGTACTTC | CASSLAGDRGVPYEQYF
TRBJ1-4 | TRBV19 | - | TRBD1 | TGTGCCACCCGCGACAGGGGCCTCCCCGGGACTAATGAAAAACTGTTTTTT | CATRDRGLPGTNEKLFF
TRBJ1-5 | TRBV5-8 | - | - | TGTGCCAGCAGCCCGGCTACCAGGGGATTCAATCAGCCCCAGCATTTT | CASSPATRGFNQPQHF
TRBJ2-7 | TRBV7-2 | few | - | TGTGCCAGCAGCTCTCAGGGATTGACCTACGAGCAGTACTTC | CASSSQGLTYEQYF
TRBJ2-3 | TRBV10-3 | - | TRBD1 | TGTGCCATCAGGGGACAGGGGGCTTGGACAGATACGCAGTATTTT | CAIRGQGAWTDTQYF
TRBJ2-7 | TRBV19 | - | TRBD1 | TGTGCCAGTGGGGAACAGGGGTCATTACCCTACGAGCAGTACTTC | CASGEQGSLPYEQYF
TRBJ1-1 | TRBV12-3/TRBV12-4 | - | - | TGTGCCAGCAGTCAAATTTGGAACACTGAAGCTTTCTTT | CASSQIWNTEAFF
TRBJ2-5 | TRBV7-9 | - | TRBD1 | TGTGCCAGCAGCTACGGGACAGGGGATCGAGAGACCCAGTACTTC | CASSYGTGDRETQYF
TRBJ1-5 | TRBV28 | - | - | TGTGCCAGCAGTAAAACACAGGGCCTTACTCAGCCCCAGCATTTT | CASSKTQGLTQPQHF
TRBJ1-2 | TRBV6-2/TRBV6-3 | - | - | TGTGCCAGCAGTTACTCGAGAGATGCTAACTATGGCTACACCTTC | CASSYSRDANYGYTF
TRBJ1-1 | TRBV5-1 | - | - | TGCGCCAGCAGCTTTAACAGGGAGGGCACTGAAGCTTTCTTT | CASSFNREGTEAFF
TRBJ2-5 | TRBV19 | few | - | TGTGCCAGTAGTATAGGTCTGCGGGAGACCCAGTACTTC | CASSIGLRETQYF
TRBJ2-5 | TRBV3-1/TRBV3-2 | - | - | TGTGCCAGCAGCCAACAGGGGACAACAGAGACCCAGTACTTC | CASSQQGTTETQYF
TRBJ2-1 | TRBV5-5 | - | - | TGTGCCAGCAGCTTGGCCGGACAATTAAGCTCCTACAATGAGCAGTTCTTC | CASSLAGQLSSYNEQFF
TRBJ2-3 | TRBV28 | - | - | TGTGCCAGCAGTTCCCGGGTCCGCACAGATACGCAGTATTTT | CASSSRVRTDTQYF
TRBJ2-7 | TRBV7-3 | - | TRBD1 | TGTGCCAGCAGTTTCGACAATCAGACAGGGATGTACGAGCAGTACTTC | CASSFDNQTGMYEQYF
TRBJ1-4 | TRBV27 | - | - | TGTGCCAGCAGACGACTTAATGAAAAACTGTTTTTT | CASRRLNEKLFF
TRBJ1-1 | TRBV12-5 | - | - | TGTGCTAGTGGTGCGGGACTCTCCGGCTCTGAAGCTTTCTTT | CASGAGLSGSEAFF
TRBJ2-7 | TRBV7-9 | - | TRBD1 | TGTGCCAGCAGCCCAAGCCGGGACAGAGCCACCTACGAGCAGTACTTC | CASSPSRDRATYEQYF
TRBJ2-3 | TRBV27 | - | - | TGTGCCAGCCGAATGGGGGGGGGCAGGGCATCAGATACGCAGTATTTT | CASRMGGGRASDTQYF
TRBJ2-7 | TRBV7-9 | - | - | TGTGCCAGCAACGAGGGATCCTACGAGCAGTACTTC | CASNEGSYEQYF
TRBJ2-6 | TRBV18 | - | TRBD1 | TGTGCCAGCTCACTAATCTACCGGGACAGAAGCTCTGGGGCCAACGTCCTGACTTTC | CASSLIYRDRSSGANVLTF
TRBJ2-3 | TRBV2 | once | TRBD2 | TGTGCCAGCAGTGAAGCGGGACTAGCGGGAGCAGGAGATACGCAGTATTTT | CASSEAGLAGAGDTQYF
TRBJ1-2 | TRBV7-2 | - | - | TGTGCCAGCAGCCCGATTTCGCCAGGGGCCGAAGGCTACACCTTC | CASSPISPGAEGYTF